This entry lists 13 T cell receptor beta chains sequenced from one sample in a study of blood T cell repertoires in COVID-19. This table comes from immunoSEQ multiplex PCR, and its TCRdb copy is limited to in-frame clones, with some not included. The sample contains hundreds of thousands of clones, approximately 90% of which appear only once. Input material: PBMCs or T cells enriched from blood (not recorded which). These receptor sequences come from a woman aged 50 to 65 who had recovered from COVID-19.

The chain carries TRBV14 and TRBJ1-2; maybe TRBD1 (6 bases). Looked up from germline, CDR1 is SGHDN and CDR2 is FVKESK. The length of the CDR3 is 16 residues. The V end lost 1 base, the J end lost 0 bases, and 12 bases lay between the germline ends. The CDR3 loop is CASSQAADSPNYGYTF. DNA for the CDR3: TGTGCCAGCAGCCAAGCTGCGGACAGCCCTAACTATGGCTACACCTTC.

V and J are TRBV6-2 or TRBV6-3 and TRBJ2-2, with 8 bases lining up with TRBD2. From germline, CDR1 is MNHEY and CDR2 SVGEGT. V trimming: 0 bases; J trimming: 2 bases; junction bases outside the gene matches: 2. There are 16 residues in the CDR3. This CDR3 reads CASSYSGLANTGELFF. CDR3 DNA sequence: TGTGCCAGCAGTTACTCAGGACTAGCTAACACCGGGGAGCTGTTTTTT.

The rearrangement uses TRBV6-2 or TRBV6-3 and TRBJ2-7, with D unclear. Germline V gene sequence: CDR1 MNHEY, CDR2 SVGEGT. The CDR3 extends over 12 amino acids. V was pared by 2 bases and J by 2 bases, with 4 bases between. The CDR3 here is CASSYVTYEQYF. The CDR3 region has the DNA TGTGCCAGCAGTTACGTTACCTACGAGCAGTACTTC.

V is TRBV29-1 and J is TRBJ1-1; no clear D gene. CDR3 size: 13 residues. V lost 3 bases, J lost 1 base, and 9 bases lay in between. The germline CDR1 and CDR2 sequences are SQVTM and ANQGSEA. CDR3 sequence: CSVEVAGNTEAFF. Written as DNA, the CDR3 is TGCAGCGTTGAGGTTGCAGGGAACACTGAAGCTTTCTTT. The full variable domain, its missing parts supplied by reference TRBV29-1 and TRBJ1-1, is SAVISQKPSRDICQRGTSLTIQCQVDSQVTMMFWYRQQPGQSLTLIATANQGSEATYESGFVIDKFPISRPNLTFSTLTVSNMSPEDSSIYLCSVEVAGNTEAFFGQGTRLTVV.

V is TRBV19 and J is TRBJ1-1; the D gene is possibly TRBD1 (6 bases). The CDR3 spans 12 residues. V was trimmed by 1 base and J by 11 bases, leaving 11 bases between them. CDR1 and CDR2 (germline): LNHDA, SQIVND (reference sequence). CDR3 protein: CASSIGAGVAFF. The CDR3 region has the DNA TGTGCCAGTAGTATAGGTGCAGGGGTGGCTTTCTTT.

The CDR3 sequence: CASSSSRGLFSTEAFF. In DNA form, the CDR3 reads TGTGCCAGCTCCTCGTCTAGGGGATTATTTTCTACTGAAGCTTTCTTT. The chain carries TRBV2 and TRBJ1-1, with D possibly TRBD1 on 5 matching bases. There are 16 residues in the CDR3. V was clipped by 8 bases and J by 5 bases, with 24 bases between them. Germline assignment: CDR1 SNHLY and CDR2 FYNNEI. Complete variable domain (other parts from reference TRBV2 and TRBJ1-1): EPEVTQTPSHQVTQMGQEVILRCVPISNHLYFYWYRQILGQKVEFLVSFYNNEISEKSEIFDDQFSVERPDGSNFTLKIRSTKLEDSAMYFCASSSSRGLFSTEAFFGQGTRLTVV.

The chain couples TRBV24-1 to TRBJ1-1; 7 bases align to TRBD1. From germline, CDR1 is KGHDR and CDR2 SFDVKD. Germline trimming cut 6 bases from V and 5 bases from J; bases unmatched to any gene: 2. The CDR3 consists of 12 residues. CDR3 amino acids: CATSTGDTEAFF. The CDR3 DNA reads TGTGCCACCAGTACAGGGGATACTGAAGCTTTCTTT.

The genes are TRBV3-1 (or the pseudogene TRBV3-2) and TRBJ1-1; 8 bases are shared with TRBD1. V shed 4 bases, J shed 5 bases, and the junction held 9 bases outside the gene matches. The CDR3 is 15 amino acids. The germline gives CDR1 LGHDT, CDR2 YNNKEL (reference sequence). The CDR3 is CASSLITGGRTEAFF. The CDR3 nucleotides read TGTGCCAGCAGCCTAATAACAGGGGGTAGGACTGAAGCTTTCTTT.

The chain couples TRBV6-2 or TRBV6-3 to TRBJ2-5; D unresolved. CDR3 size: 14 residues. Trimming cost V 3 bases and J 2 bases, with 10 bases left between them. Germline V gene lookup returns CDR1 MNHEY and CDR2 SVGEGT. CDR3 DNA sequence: TGTGCCAGCAGTTATCCACAGTCTCAAGAGACCCAGTACTTC. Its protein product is CASSYPQSQETQYF.

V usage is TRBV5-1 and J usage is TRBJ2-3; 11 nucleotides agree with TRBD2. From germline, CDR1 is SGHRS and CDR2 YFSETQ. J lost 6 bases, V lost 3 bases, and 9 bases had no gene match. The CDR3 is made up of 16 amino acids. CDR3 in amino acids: CASSSASSGGWDTQYF. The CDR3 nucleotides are TGCGCCAGCAGCTCCGCTTCTAGCGGGGGGTGGGATACGCAGTATTTT.

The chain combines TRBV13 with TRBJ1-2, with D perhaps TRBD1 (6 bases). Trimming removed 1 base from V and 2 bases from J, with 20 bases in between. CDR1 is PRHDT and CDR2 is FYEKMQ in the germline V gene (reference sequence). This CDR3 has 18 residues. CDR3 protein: CASSLAGRVAGANYGYTF. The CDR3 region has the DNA TGTGCCAGCAGCTTAGCGGGGCGCGTTGCAGGGGCCAACTATGGCTACACCTTC.

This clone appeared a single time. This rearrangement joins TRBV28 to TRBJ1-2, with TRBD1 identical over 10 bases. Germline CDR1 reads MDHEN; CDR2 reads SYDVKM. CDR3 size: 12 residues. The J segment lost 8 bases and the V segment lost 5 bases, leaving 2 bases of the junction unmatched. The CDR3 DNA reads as TGTGCCAGCAGTCAGACAGGGGGCGGCTACACCTTC. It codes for CASSQTGGGYTF.

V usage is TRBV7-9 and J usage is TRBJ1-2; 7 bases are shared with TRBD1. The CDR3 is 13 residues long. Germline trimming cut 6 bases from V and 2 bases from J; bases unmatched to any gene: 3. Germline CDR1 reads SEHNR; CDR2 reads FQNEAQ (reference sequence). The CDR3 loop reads CASSQTGNYGYTF. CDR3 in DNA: TGTGCCAGCAGTCAGACAGGGAACTATGGCTACACCTTC.